One sample yielded the 24 T cell receptor beta chains listed below, sequenced in a study of cytomegalovirus exposure and HLA in healthy donors. The PCR ran on 60 Vbeta and 13 Jbeta primers. Sequenced by immunoSEQ multiplex PCR; TCRdb stores in-frame clones only, minus some. The repertoire has 150,000 to 200,000 clones, around 83% of them found once; the top ten carry 3.5% to 5%. The material sequenced was PBMCs. The receptors were sampled from a man aged 50-60 years in good health and CMV-seropositive.

This chain uses TRBV27 with TRBJ2-3; 12 nucleotides match TRBD1. Germline V gene lookup returns CDR1 MNHEY and CDR2 SMNVEV (reference sequence). After removal of 5 bases from V and 5 bases from J, the junction contained 8 bases not matched to a gene. The CDR3 spans 16 residues. CDR3 amino acids: CASSQSGTGGEDTQYF. The CDR3 DNA is TGTGCCAGCAGTCAATCCGGGACAGGGGGCGAAGATACGCAGTATTTT.

The chain carries TRBV14 and TRBJ1-2; no clear D. The CDR3 consists of 17 residues. The ends were cut back, 4 bases at V and 1 base at J, with 19 bases in the middle. Germline CDR1 is SGHDN and CDR2 is FVKESK. CDR3 region: CASSRKAGRSVNYGYTF. The DNA of the CDR3 is TGTGCCAGCAGCCGAAAAGCGGGGAGAAGCGTTAACTATGGCTACACCTTC.

This chain joins TRBV4-1 and TRBJ2-4; D is uncertain. CDR3 length: 17 amino acids. Trimming pared 0 bases from V and 0 bases from J, leaving 12 bases between. The germline V gene encodes CDR1 MGHRA and CDR2 YSYEKL. CDR3 loop: CASSQETPRIAKNIQYF. In DNA form, the CDR3 reads TGCGCCAGCAGCCAAGAGACTCCAAGGATAGCCAAAAACATTCAGTACTTC.

This chain connects TRBV25-1 to TRBJ2-5, with TRBD2 matching 10 bases. Germline trimming cut 5 bases from V and 6 bases from J; bases unmatched to any gene: 15. The CDR3 is 17 amino acids. Germline-derived CDR1 and CDR2 are MGHDK and SYGVNS. CDR3 coding DNA: TGTGCCAGCAGTCAGCCCCGGGCTAGCGGGAGTGGGAAGACCCAGTACTTC. Its translation is CASSQPRASGSGKTQYF.

This chain links TRBV7-9 with TRBJ2-3, with 9 bases that match TRBD2. CDR1 and CDR2 (germline): SEHNR, FQNEAQ (reference sequence). This CDR3 comprises 15 residues. The V gene end was trimmed by 3 bases and the J gene end by 1 base; junction bases not matched to a gene: 2. The CDR3, as DNA: TGTGCCAGCAGCTTTTTAGCGGGGGGCACAGATACGCAGTATTTT. It translates to CASSFLAGGTDTQYF. The full variable domain, completed using reference TRBV7-9 and TRBJ2-3, is DTGVSQNPRHKITKRGQNVTFRCDPISEHNRLYWYRQTLGQGPEFLTYFQNEAQLEKSRLLSDRFSAERPKGSFSTLEIQRTEQGDSAMYLCASSFLAGGTDTQYFGPGTRLTVL.

This clone has more than one count but fewer than ten. The DNA for the CDR3 is TGTGCCAGCAGTTACGGTGAAGAGACCCAGTACTTC. Amino acids: CASSYGEETQYF. The J gene is TRBJ2-5, the V gene TRBV28; D not certain. Germline lookup yields CDR1 MDHEN and CDR2 SYDVKM. CDR3 length equals 12 residues. V lost 4 bases to trimming and J lost 3 bases, with 6 bases between them.

This clone appeared once. The chain couples TRBV7-6 to TRBJ2-7; 12 positions agree with TRBD2. CDR1 is SGHVS, CDR2 FNYEAQ, per germline. CDR3 size: 14 residues. Trimming at V came to 3 bases and at J to 3 bases, leaving 0 bases not matched to a gene. CDR3 coding DNA: TGTGCCAGCAGCTTGACTAGCGGGAGCTACGAGCAGTACTTC. This sequence encodes CASSLTSGSYEQYF.

V is TRBV30 and J is TRBJ2-3, with D tentatively TRBD1 (5 bases). Germline assignment: CDR1 GTSNPN and CDR2 SVGIG (reference sequence). V lost 0 bases, J lost 5 bases, and 12 bases lay in between. The CDR3 loop spans 14 amino acids. DNA of the CDR3: TGTGCCTGGAGTGTCGGAACAGGCATAGATACGCAGTATTTT. Its translation: CAWSVGTGIDTQYF. Full variable domain (remainder filled in from reference TRBV30 and TRBJ2-3): SQTIHQWPATLVQPVGSPLSLECTVEGTSNPNLYWYRQAAGRGLQLLFYSVGIGQISSEVPQNLSASRPQDRQFILSSKKLLLSDSGFYLCAWSVGTGIDTQYFGPGTRLTVL.

This chain links TRBV7-3 with TRBJ2-1; 10 nucleotides match TRBD2. Germline lookup yields CDR1 SGHTA and CDR2 FQGTGA. Trimming removed 5 bases from V and 7 bases from J; junction bases left unmatched: 8. The CDR3 contains 15 residues. CDR3 residues: CASSPISGGTNEQFF. In DNA form, the CDR3 reads TGTGCCAGCAGCCCGATTAGCGGGGGGACTAATGAGCAGTTCTTC.

The chain combines TRBV10-3 with TRBJ1-1; TRBD1 matches at 8 bases. The V segment lost 5 bases and the J segment 1 base; nucleotides outside the gene matches: 3. The CDR3 is 14 amino acids. Per germline, CDR1 ENHRY and CDR2 SYGVKD. This CDR3 reads CAISPDRGNTEAFF. CDR3 in DNA: TGTGCCATCAGTCCCGACAGGGGGAACACTGAAGCTTTCTTT.

This chain links TRBV7-6 with TRBJ1-1, with D perhaps matching TRBD1 (6 bases). Germline assignment: CDR1 SGHVS and CDR2 FNYEAQ. There are 16 residues in the CDR3. V gave up 5 bases and J gave up 2 bases, with 18 bases separating them. The CDR3 DNA follows: TGTGCCAGCAGCCCAACGACAGGATTGGTAAACACTGAAGCTTTCTTT. It yields the protein CASSPTTGLVNTEAFF.

The gene calls are TRBV6-1 and TRBJ2-3, with 8 bases that match TRBD1. CDR3 length: 14 amino acids. J gave up 4 bases and V 6 bases, and 6 bases lay outside the gene matches. Germline CDR1 is MNHNS and CDR2 is SASEGT. This CDR3 is CASSPGQEADTQYF. DNA of the CDR3: TGTGCCAGCAGCCCGGGACAGGAGGCAGATACGCAGTATTTT.

The chain is built from TRBV5-1 and TRBJ2-1; TRBD2 aligns across 10 bases. CDR3 length: 18 amino acids. Trimming removed 4 bases from V and 0 bases from J; junction bases left unmatched: 10. The germline gives CDR1 SGHRS, CDR2 YFSETQ. The CDR3 sequence: CASSQPPSGSSSYNEQFF. The CDR3 region has the DNA TGCGCCAGCAGCCAACCCCCTAGCGGGAGTTCCTCCTACAATGAGCAGTTCTTC.

This clone was seen a few times. The CDR3 bases are TGTGCCAGTAGGCTAGCGGGGGAGACGCAGTATTTT. Amino acids: CASRLAGETQYF. This sequence joins TRBV19 and TRBJ2-3, with TRBD2 identical over 10 bases. The CDR3 sequence is 12 residues long. In germline, CDR1 is LNHDA, CDR2 SQIVND (reference sequence). V lost 6 bases, J lost 9 bases, and 3 bases stayed unmatched.

The rearrangement uses TRBV28 and TRBJ1-5; perhaps TRBD1 as D (5 bases). Trimming shortened V by 7 bases and J by 4 bases, and 23 bases separated the two germline ends. Germline loops: CDR1 MDHEN, CDR2 SYDVKM. The CDR3 loop spans 17 amino acids. CDR3 DNA: TGTGCCAGCAACTCTGGATTCCTTCAGGGAGGGAATCAGCCCCAGCATTTT. Amino acids: CASNSGFLQGGNQPQHF.

The chain combines TRBV28 with TRBJ2-7, with 11 bases aligning to TRBD1. Unmatched junction bases numbered 6, after V lost 5 bases and J lost 3 bases. This CDR3 has 15 residues. Germline-derived CDR1 and CDR2 are MDHEN and SYDVKM. In DNA form, the CDR3 reads TGTGCCAGCAGTCCCGGACAGGGGGCTGTCTACGAGCAGTACTTC. Translation: CASSPGQGAVYEQYF.

This chain uses TRBV7-2 with TRBJ2-7; 8 bases fit TRBD2. Germline V CDR1 and CDR2: SGHTA, FQGNSA. With 6 bases clipped from V and 0 bases from J, the junction kept 7 bases outside the gene matches. This CDR3 contains 15 residues. The CDR3 reads CASRITGTSSYEQYF. The CDR3 region has the DNA TGTGCCAGCAGGATAACCGGGACTAGCTCCTACGAGCAGTACTTC.

The gene calls are TRBV7-8 and TRBJ1-6; D is unresolved. There are 15 residues in the CDR3. V was shortened by 1 base and J by 2 bases, with 6 bases between the two germline ends. Per the germline V gene, CDR1 is SGHVS and CDR2 is FQNEAQ. The CDR3 spells CASSLGGAYNSPLHF. The CDR3 DNA follows: TGTGCCAGCAGCTTAGGGGGAGCCTATAATTCACCCCTCCACTTT. Variable domain in full (rest from reference TRBV7-8 and TRBJ1-6): GAGVSQSPRYKVAKRGQDVALRCDPISGHVSLFWYQQALGQGPEFLTYFQNEAQLDKSGLPSDRFFAERPEGSVSTLKIQRTQQEDSAVYLCASSLGGAYNSPLHFGNGTRLTVT.

This clone was counted between two and nine times. The rearrangement links TRBV30 to TRBJ1-6; D is possibly TRBD1 (6 bases). The CDR3 is 13 residues long. Germline V gene lookup returns CDR1 GTSNPN and CDR2 SVGIG (reference sequence). The germline V and J ends were trimmed by 5 bases and 5 bases, with 10 bases remaining between them. CDR3 region: CAWDTGNNSPLHF. For the CDR3, the DNA is TGTGCCTGGGACACAGGGAATAATTCACCCCTCCACTTT.

This chain joins TRBV6-1 and TRBJ1-6, with D hard to call. Per germline, CDR1 MNHNS and CDR2 SASEGT. The germline V and J ends were trimmed by 4 bases and 6 bases, with 13 bases remaining between them. This CDR3 is built from 15 residues. In nucleotides, the CDR3 is TGTGCCAGCAGTGTCGGGAGGTCGGCTAATTCACCCCTCCACTTT. This translates into CASSVGRSANSPLHF.

The chain uses TRBV6-5 and TRBJ2-7; 10 nucleotides line up with TRBD2. V was clipped by 0 bases and J by 4 bases; unmatched bases: 6. Germline-derived CDR1 and CDR2 are MNHEY and SVGAGI. The CDR3 has 16 residues. CDR3 coding DNA: TGTGCCAGCAGTTACTCACCGCTAGCGGGGGCATACGAGCAGTACTTC. It translates to CASSYSPLAGAYEQYF.

A few counts support this clone. The gene calls are TRBV5-4 and TRBJ2-5; 10 bases line up with TRBD2. Near its end, the DNA agrees better with TRBJ2-7, so the J call may be wrong. CDR3 length equals 15 residues. Looked up from germline, CDR1 is SGHNT and CDR2 is YYREEE (reference sequence). CDR3 protein: CASSAKTSGVYEQYF. The CDR3, as DNA: TGTGCCAGCAGCGCTAAAACTAGCGGGGTTTACGAGCAGTACTTC.

The rearrangement joins TRBV10-2 to TRBJ2-1; 8 bases line up with TRBD2. V was clipped by 7 bases and J by 0 bases; unmatched bases: 8. The CDR3 totals 16 residues. Looked up from germline, CDR1 is WSHSY and CDR2 is SAAADI. CDR3 sequence reads: CASTSNSGNSYNEQFF. The CDR3 DNA reads as TGCGCCAGCACCTCTAATAGCGGGAACTCCTACAATGAGCAGTTCTTC.

The genes are TRBV30 and TRBJ1-6; TRBD1 agrees at 11 bases. Germline assignment: CDR1 GTSNPN and CDR2 SVGIG (reference sequence). The CDR3 totals 16 residues. The junction had 8 bases not matched to a gene; V was cut back by 0 bases and J by 10 bases. The CDR3 region is CAWSVRTGGMKSPLHF. The CDR3 region has the DNA TGTGCCTGGAGTGTACGGACAGGGGGCATGAAATCACCCCTCCACTTT.